This T cell receptor beta chain was observed in a study of T cells in Graves' hyperthyroidism and ophthalmopathy. Authors of the study amplified TCR beta CDR3 regions from RNA transcripts. A set of HTBI primers served as the primers for a first-round RT-PCR of the TCR CDR3. TCRdb recomputed calls from the multiplex PCR reads with MiXCR, one row per CDR3 protein. The sample yields about 740,000 distinct CDR3 sequences, around 15% seen once. Germline V gene sequence: CDR1 MNHEY, CDR2 SMNVEV (reference sequence). The CDR3 runs to 14 residues. The V end was cut by 9 bases, the J end by 0 bases, with 14 bases between.

This sequence joins TRBV27 and TRBJ1-1, with D tentatively TRBD1 (5 bases). What was sequenced was blood. This sequence was found in a woman aged 18 to 35 with Graves' hyperthyroidism. CDR3 amino acids: CASGQLSMNTEAFF. CDR3 coding DNA: TGTGCCAGTGGACAACTCTCCATGAACACTGAAGCTTTCTTT.